The next 18 T cell receptor beta chains were all read from a single sample in a study of T cells in Graves' hyperthyroidism and ophthalmopathy. Researchers amplified the TCR beta CDR3 regions from RNA transcripts. Using the HTBI primer set, a first-round RT-PCR was run on the TCR CDR3. Each CDR3 protein gets one entry after TCRdb re-called the multiplex PCR reads with MiXCR. The sample holds around 340,000 distinct CDR3 sequences; roughly 20% are singletons and the top ten take around 15%. What was sequenced was blood. The receptors were gathered from a woman aged 40 to 50 with Graves' ophthalmopathy.

The chain joins TRBV5-1 to TRBJ1-1; possible D gene TRBD1, 5 bases. The CDR3 sequence is 15 residues long. Germline CDR1 and CDR2: SGHRS and YFSETQ. V lost 4 bases to trimming and J lost 3 bases, with 16 bases between them. CDR3 nucleotide sequence: TGCGCCAGCAGCCTTTCAGCCTCGGGGCACACTGAAGCTTTCTTT. Translating it yields CASSLSASGHTEAFF.

This clonotype was seen repeatedly, ten times or more. The rearrangement uses TRBV5-6 and TRBJ2-4, with D possibly TRBD1 on 5 matching bases. V lost 2 bases to trimming and J lost 1 base, with 10 bases between them. Germline V gives CDR1 SGHDT, CDR2 YYEEEE. The CDR3 covers 15 residues. CDR3 protein: CASSLHGAAKNIQYF. The CDR3 nucleotides are TGTGCCAGCAGCTTACATGGGGCGGCCAAAAACATTCAGTACTTC. The complete variable domain, with remaining parts taken from reference TRBV5-6 and TRBJ2-4, reads DAGVTQSPTHLIKTRGQQVTLRCSPKSGHDTVSWYQQALGQGPQFIFQYYEEEERQRGNFPDRFSGHQFPNYSSELNVNALLLGDSALYLCASSLHGAAKNIQYFGAGTRLSVL.

This clonotype was recorded many times. The gene calls are TRBV6-1 and TRBJ2-7; the match to TRBD1 covers 11 bases. V shed 0 bases, J shed 2 bases, and the junction held 12 bases outside the gene matches. The CDR3 totals 19 residues. The germline gives CDR1 MNHNS, CDR2 SASEGT. CDR3 DNA sequence: TGTGCCAGCAGTGAAGCAAGGGAGCGGACAGGGGGCCAAACCTACGAGCAGTACTTC. Translated: CASSEARERTGGQTYEQYF.

This clonotype came up many times. The J gene is TRBJ1-5, the V gene TRBV12-3 or TRBV12-4; D gene unclear. The CDR3 runs to 15 residues. The V end was cut by 6 bases, the J end by 0 bases, with 12 bases between. The CDR3 is CASSPDSHSNQPQHF. DNA for the CDR3: TGTGCCAGCAGCCCAGACTCCCATAGCAATCAGCCCCAGCATTTT.

Many counts were recorded for this clonotype. The chain is built from TRBV5-6 and TRBJ1-3; D is ambiguous. This CDR3 contains 15 residues. CDR1 SGHDT and CDR2 YYEEEE come from the germline V gene. The ends were cut back, 4 bases at V and 7 bases at J, with 18 bases in the middle. The CDR3 coding sequence is TGTGCCAGCAGCCTAAATGTGCTCGGAGGGAACACCATATATTTT. Its protein is CASSLNVLGGNTIYF.

There are many counts of this clonotype. The V and J genes are TRBV6-1 and TRBJ1-6; 7 nucleotides align to TRBD1. Germline assignment: CDR1 MNHNS and CDR2 SASEGT. Trimming cost V 7 bases and J 7 bases; bases outside gene matches: 7. This CDR3 has 14 amino acids. The CDR3 DNA follows: TGTGCCAGCACCAGGGGGACAGACAATTCACCCCTCCACTTT. Translating it yields CASTRGTDNSPLHF.

This clonotype has a count of ten or more. J is TRBJ2-7 and V is TRBV20-1; TRBD2 might be the D (5 bases). In germline, CDR1 is DFQATT, CDR2 SNEGSKA (reference sequence). V was pared by 0 bases and J by 4 bases, with 13 bases between. The CDR3 is 14 residues long. CDR3 amino acids: CSAREGSGLYEQYF. As DNA, the CDR3 is TGCAGTGCTAGAGAGGGGAGTGGGTTATACGAGCAGTACTTC.

This clonotype showed up many times. Here the CDR3 DNA reads TGCAGCGTTGATAGCAGGGACAGGGGATTGGGAGAGACCCAGTACTTC. Amino acids: CSVDSRDRGLGETQYF. The V gene is TRBV29-1, the J gene TRBJ2-5; TRBD1 agrees at 10 bases. There are 16 residues in the CDR3. Per the germline V gene, CDR1 is SQVTM and CDR2 is ANQGSEA. J lost 4 bases, V lost 3 bases, and 11 bases had no gene match.

This clonotype was seen at least ten times. The rearrangement uses TRBV12-3 or TRBV12-4 and TRBJ2-4, with 8 bases aligning to TRBD1. CDR3 length equals 14 residues. J lost 9 bases, V lost 5 bases, and 9 bases had no gene match. CDR3: CASSPRGREVIQYF. CDR3 coding DNA: TGTGCCAGCAGTCCCAGGGGGCGCGAGGTCATTCAGTACTTC.

The sample holds many counts of this clonotype. The chain is built from TRBV7-8 and TRBJ1-1, with D possibly being TRBD1 (5 bases). V gave up 9 bases and J gave up 0 bases, with 20 bases separating them. The CDR3 has 16 amino acids. Germline values: CDR1 SGHVS, CDR2 FQNEAQ. Written as DNA, the CDR3 is TGTGCCAGTAAACCAGACAGATTCGGCATGAACACTGAAGCTTTCTTT. It codes for CASKPDRFGMNTEAFF.

This clonotype has at least ten counts. A much more abundant neighbour one base away suggests this may be a read error. The CDR3 sequence: CASSGGAGQKTQYF. The CDR3 bases are TGTGCCAGCAGCGGCGGCGCAGGCCAAAAGACCCAGTACTTC. The chain uses TRBV9 and TRBJ2-5; unclear D gene. Germline CDR1 SGDLS, CDR2 YYNGEE. There are 14 residues in the CDR3.

This clonotype was found many times. The chain has TRBV12-3 or TRBV12-4 and TRBJ1-2; D remains unclear. The CDR3 runs 14 residues. The V and J ends lost 2 bases and 7 bases respectively, with 14 bases between them. DNA for the CDR3: TGTGCCAGCAGTTTACGGAGGGTCTACGTTGGCTACACCTTC. Protein: CASSLRRVYVGYTF.

This clonotype was recorded at least ten times. This chain links TRBV4-2 with TRBJ1-1; D unclear. V was trimmed by 4 bases and J by 4 bases, leaving 16 bases between them. The CDR3 length is 15 residues. CDR1 and CDR2 from the germline V gene are LGHNA and YNFKEQ. The CDR3 DNA is TGTGCCAGCAGCCGTCTAGAGGCAGGCTCCACTGAAGCTTTCTTT. Protein product: CASSRLEAGSTEAFF.

This clonotype was found many times. The genes are TRBV20-1 and TRBJ2-7; D assignment may be TRBD1 or TRBD2 (5 bases each). Germline loops: CDR1 DFQATT, CDR2 SNEGSKA (reference sequence). V lost 5 bases and J lost 2, with 19 bases in between. The CDR3 is 15 amino acids. In nucleotides, the CDR3 is TGCAGTGCTTATGGAGATGGGGTGGGGGCCTACGAGCAGTACTTC. Translated, it gives CSAYGDGVGAYEQYF.

This clonotype was picked up many times. V gene TRBV6-1 combines with J gene TRBJ2-5, with 10 bases identical to TRBD2. V lost 6 bases, J lost 4 bases, and 11 bases stayed unmatched. CDR1 and CDR2 (germline): MNHNS, SASEGT. The CDR3 runs 16 residues. CDR3 residues: CASSPRLAGVSETQYF. CDR3 DNA sequence: TGTGCCAGCAGCCCCCGGCTAGCGGGAGTATCAGAGACCCAGTACTTC.

V is TRBV7-2 and J is TRBJ1-1; D is ambiguous. The CDR3 has 14 residues. The germline V gene encodes CDR1 SGHTA and CDR2 FQGNSA. Trimming took 5 bases from V and 3 from J, leaving 13 bases between them. CDR3 nucleotides: TGTGCCAGCAGCCCGACGTATCTGGACACTGAAGCTTTCTTT. Translating it yields CASSPTYLDTEAFF.

The chain carries TRBV2 and TRBJ1-3; D is perhaps TRBD1 (5 bases). The V end was cut by 4 bases, the J end by 4 bases, with 17 bases between. The CDR3 is made up of 16 amino acids. Germline V gene data show CDR1 as SNHLY and CDR2 as FYNNEI. In DNA form, the CDR3 reads TGTGCCAGCAGTGTTGGGTTGTTGACAGAAGGAAACACCATATATTTT. Amino acids: CASSVGLLTEGNTIYF.

This clonotype was observed at least ten times. This chain links TRBV19 with TRBJ2-7, with 7 bases lining up with TRBD2. With V trimmed by 4 bases and J by 3 bases, 3 bases remained unmatched. The CDR3 extends over 13 amino acids. Germline values: CDR1 LNHDA, CDR2 SQIVND (reference sequence). The CDR3 DNA reads as TGTGCCAGTAGTAGCGCGGGGGTCTACGAGCAGTACTTC. Translating gives CASSSAGVYEQYF.